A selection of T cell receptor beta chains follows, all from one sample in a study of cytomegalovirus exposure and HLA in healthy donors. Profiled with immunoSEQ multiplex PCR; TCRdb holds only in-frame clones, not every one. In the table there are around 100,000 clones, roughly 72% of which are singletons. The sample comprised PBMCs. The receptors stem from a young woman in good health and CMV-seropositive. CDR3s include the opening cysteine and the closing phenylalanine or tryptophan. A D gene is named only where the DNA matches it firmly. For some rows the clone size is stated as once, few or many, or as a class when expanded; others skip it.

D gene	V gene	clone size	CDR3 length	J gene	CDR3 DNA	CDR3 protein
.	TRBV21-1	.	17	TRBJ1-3	TGTGCCAGCAGCAAAAAACAGCGGAGGGTACGGGGAAACACCATATATTTT	CASSKKQRRVRGNTIYF
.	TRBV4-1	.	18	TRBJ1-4	TGCGCCAGCAGCAGATCCCGGACAGCCGATGCAACTAATGAAAAACTGTTTTTT	CASSRSRTADATNEKLFF
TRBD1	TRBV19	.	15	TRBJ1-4	TGTGCCAGCAAGCCCCAGGGGGCTTCTAATGAAAAACTGTTTTTT	CASKPQGASNEKLFF
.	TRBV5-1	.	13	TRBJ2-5	TGCGCCAGCAGGCGGGGTCCTGAGGAGACCCAGTACTTC	CASRRGPEETQYF
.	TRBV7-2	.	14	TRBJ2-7	TGTGCCAGCAGCTTGAGCGCGAGCTCCTACGAGCAGTACTTC	CASSLSASSYEQYF
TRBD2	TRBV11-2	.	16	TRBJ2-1	TGTGCCAGCAGCTCTAGCGGGACTAGCTCCTACAATGAGCAGTTCTTC	CASSSSGTSSYNEQFF
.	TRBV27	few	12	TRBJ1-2	TGTGCCAGCAGCAGCGCGGGGTATGGCTACACCTTC	CASSSAGYGYTF
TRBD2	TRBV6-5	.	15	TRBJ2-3	TGTGCCAGCAGTTACGCGGGGGAGGTCGGTTATACGCAGTATTTT	CASSYAGEVGYTQYF
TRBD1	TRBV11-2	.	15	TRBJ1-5	TGTGCCAGCAGCTCAGGGACAGGGAGCAATCAGCCCCAGCATTTT	CASSSGTGSNQPQHF
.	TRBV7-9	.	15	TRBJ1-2	TGTGCCAGCAGCTTAGCGTCGGGGGGAGGAGGTGGCTACACCTTC	CASSLASGGGGGYTF
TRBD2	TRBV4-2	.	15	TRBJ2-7	TGTGCCAGCAGCTTGCGACTAGCGGGAGGCTACGAGCAGTACTTC	CASSLRLAGGYEQYF
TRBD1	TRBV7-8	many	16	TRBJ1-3	TGTGCCAGCAGCTTAGCGGGACAGGACTCTGGAAACACCATATATTTT	CASSLAGQDSGNTIYF
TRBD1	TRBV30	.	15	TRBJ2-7	TGTGCCTGGAGTGTCCCGTGGGACAGACCCTACGAGCAGTACTTC	CAWSVPWDRPYEQYF
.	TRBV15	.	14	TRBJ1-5	TGTGCCACCAGCCCGGCGGGGGGCAATCAGCCCCAGCATTTT	CATSPAGGNQPQHF
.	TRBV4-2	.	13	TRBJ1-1	TGTGCCAGCAGCCAAGTCCGAGACACTGAAGCTTTCTTT	CASSQVRDTEAFF
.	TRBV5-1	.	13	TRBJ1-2	TGCGCCAGCAGCTTGGCAGGTGACTATGGCTACACCTTC	CASSLAGDYGYTF
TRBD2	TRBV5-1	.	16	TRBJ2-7	TGCGCCAGCAGCTTATGGACTAGCGGGAGTTCCTACGAGCAGTACTTC	CASSLWTSGSSYEQYF
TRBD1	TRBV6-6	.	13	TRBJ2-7	TGTGCCAGCAGCCCCGACAGGGCCTACGAGCAGTACTTC	CASSPDRAYEQYF
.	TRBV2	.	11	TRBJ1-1	TGTGCCAGCAGTTACAGGGAAGAAGCTTTCTTT	CASSYREEAFF
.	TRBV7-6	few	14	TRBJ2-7	TGTGCCAGCAGCTTAGGGCAGGGTAACTACGAGCAGTACTTC	CASSLGQGNYEQYF
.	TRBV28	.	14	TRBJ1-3	TGTGCCACTAAACAGGGAGGGCCTGGAAACACCATATATTTT	CATKQGGPGNTIYF
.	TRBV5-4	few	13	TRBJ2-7	TGTGCCAGCAGCTCTGACAGGTTGGGCGAGCAGTACTTC	CASSSDRLGEQYF
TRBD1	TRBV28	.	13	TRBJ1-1	TGTGCCAGCAGTGGACAGGGGAACACTGAAGCTTTCTTT	CASSGQGNTEAFF
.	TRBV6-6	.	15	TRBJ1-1	TGTGCCAGCAGTTACGGCCAGGGGATGAACACTGAAGCTTTCTTT	CASSYGQGMNTEAFF
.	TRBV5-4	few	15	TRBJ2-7	TGTGCCAGCAGCTTACGGCTCGGGGTGGGGTCCGAGCAGTACTTC	CASSLRLGVGSEQYF
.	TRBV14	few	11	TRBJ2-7	TGTGCCAGCAGCCAAGAGCGGGAGCAGTACTTC	CASSQEREQYF
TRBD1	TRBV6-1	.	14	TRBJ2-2	TGTGCCAGCAGCTGGGACAGACTAACCGGGGAGCTGTTTTTT	CASSWDRLTGELFF
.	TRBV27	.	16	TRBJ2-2	TGTGCCAGCAGTTTAAATCCGGGAGCGGGCACCGGGGAGCTGTTTTTT	CASSLNPGAGTGELFF
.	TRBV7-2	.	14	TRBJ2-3	TGTGCCAGCAGCTTAATCTACTCCGGAGATACGCAGTATTTT	CASSLIYSGDTQYF
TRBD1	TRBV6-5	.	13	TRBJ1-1	TGTGCCAGCGGGCAGGGGGAGAACACTGAAGCTTTCTTT	CASGQGENTEAFF
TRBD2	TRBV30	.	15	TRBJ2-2	TGTGCCTGGAGTAGGCGGGAGTGGAGCACCGGGGAGCTGTTTTTT	CAWSRREWSTGELFF
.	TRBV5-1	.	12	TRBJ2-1	TGCGCCAGCAAACAGGGGGAGGGTGAGCAGTTCTTC	CASKQGEGEQFF
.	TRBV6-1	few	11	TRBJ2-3	TGTGCCAGCAGTGCTAGAGATACGCAGTATTTT	CASSARDTQYF
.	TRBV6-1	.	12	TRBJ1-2	TGTGCCAGCACGGACCCCTCGGGGGGCTACACCTTC	CASTDPSGGYTF
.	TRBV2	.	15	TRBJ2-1	TGTGCCAGCAGGGCAGGGACACAGTCCTACAATGAGCAGTTCTTC	CASRAGTQSYNEQFF
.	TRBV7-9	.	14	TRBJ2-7	TGTGCCAGCAGCTTAGATATAGACTCCTACGAGCAGTACTTC	CASSLDIDSYEQYF
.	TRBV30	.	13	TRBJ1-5	TGTGCCTGGAGTGTAAACACCGATCAGCCCCAGCATTTT	CAWSVNTDQPQHF
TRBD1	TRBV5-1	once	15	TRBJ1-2	TGCGCCAGCAGCGGGGACAGGGGGCTTAACTATGGCTACACCTTC	CASSGDRGLNYGYTF
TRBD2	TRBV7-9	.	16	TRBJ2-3	TGTGCCAGCAGCTCGTCCGGGACTAGCGGGAGTGATACGCAGTATTTT	CASSSSGTSGSDTQYF
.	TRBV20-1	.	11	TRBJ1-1	TGCAGTGCTAGTATGAGGACTGAAGCTTTCTTT	CSASMRTEAFF
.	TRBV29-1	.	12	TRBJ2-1	TGCAGCGTTGCGACTAGCTACAATGAGCAGTTCTTC	CSVATSYNEQFF
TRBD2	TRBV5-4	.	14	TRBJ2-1	TGTGCCATTATGGAGACTAGCGCCTACAATGAGCAGTTCTTC	CAIMETSAYNEQFF
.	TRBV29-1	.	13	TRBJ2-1	TGCAGCGTTGCTGGACAGCGAACCAATGAGCAGTTCTTC	CSVAGQRTNEQFF
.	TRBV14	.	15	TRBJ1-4	TGTGCCAGCAGCCACTCTGAACTTTTTAATGAAAAACTGTTTTTT	CASSHSELFNEKLFF
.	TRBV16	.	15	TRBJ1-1	TGTGCCAGCAGCCAATCGGCAGGGATGAACACTGAAGCTTTCTTT	CASSQSAGMNTEAFF
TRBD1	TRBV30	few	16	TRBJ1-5	TGTGCCTGGAGTACCTCAGGGGGCGTAAGCAATCAGCCCCAGCATTTT	CAWSTSGGVSNQPQHF
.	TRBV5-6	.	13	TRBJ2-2	TGTGCCGGCAGCTTCACGGTCGGCGGGGAGCTGTTTTTT	CAGSFTVGGELFF
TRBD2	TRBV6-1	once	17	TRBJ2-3	TGTGCCAGCAGTGTTCAGTTCTCTAGCGGAGCGGCAGATACGCAGTATTTT	CASSVQFSSGAADTQYF
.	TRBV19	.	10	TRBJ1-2	TGTGCCAGCAGTAACTATGGCTACACCTTC	CASSNYGYTF
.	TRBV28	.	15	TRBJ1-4	TGTGCCAGCAGCCCCCGGTTCCTAACTAATGAAAAACTGTTTTTT	CASSPRFLTNEKLFF
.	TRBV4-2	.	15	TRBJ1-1	TGTGCCAGCAGCCAAGATCAACAGCCGAACACTGAAGCTTTCTTT	CASSQDQQPNTEAFF
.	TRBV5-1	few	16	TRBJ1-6	TGCGCCAGCAGCTTTGGGTTCGGGGGGAATAATTCACCCCTCCACTTT	CASSFGFGGNNSPLHF
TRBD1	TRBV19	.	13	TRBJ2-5	TGTGCCAGTAGTACCAGGGGGCTGGAGACCCAGTACTTC	CASSTRGLETQYF
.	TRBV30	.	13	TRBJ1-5	TGTGCCTGGAGTGTCTCAGGGAATCAGCCCCAGCATTTT	CAWSVSGNQPQHF
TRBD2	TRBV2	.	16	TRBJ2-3	TGTGCCAGCAGTGCGTCGGCTGCGGGAGTGACAGATACGCAGTATTTT	CASSASAAGVTDTQYF
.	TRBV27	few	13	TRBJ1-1	TGTGCCAGCAGTTATGCAGGGTTGGCTGAAGCTTTCTTT	CASSYAGLAEAFF
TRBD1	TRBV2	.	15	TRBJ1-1	TGTGCCAGCCGAATAACGGGACAGCCAAACACTGAAGCTTTCTTT	CASRITGQPNTEAFF
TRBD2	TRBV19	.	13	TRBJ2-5	TGTGCCAGTACCTCTAGCGGTGGGAAGACCCAGTACTTC	CASTSSGGKTQYF
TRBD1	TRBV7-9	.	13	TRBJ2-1	TGTGCCAGCAGCTTACCACAGGGGCCCCCGGTGTTCTTC	CASSLPQGPPVFF
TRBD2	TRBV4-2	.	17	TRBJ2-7	TGTGCCAGCAGCCAAGGTATCTTAGCGGGTGTCTCCTACGAGCAGTACTTC	CASSQGILAGVSYEQYF